This TCR beta chain was observed in a study of cytomegalovirus exposure and HLA in healthy donors. Germline V gene data show CDR1 as MNHNS and CDR2 as SASEGT. This CDR3 region has 14 residues. The J segment lost 7 bases and the V segment lost 7 bases, leaving 10 bases of the junction unmatched. PCR involved 60 Vbeta and 13 Jbeta primers. Method: immunoSEQ multiplex PCR; TCRdb's copy keeps in-frame clones and lacks some. The sample shows about 110,000 clones, approximately 71% of them seen only once. Sequenced input: PBMCs. The gene calls are TRBV6-1 and TRBJ2-4, with 7 nucleotides matching TRBD1. This receptor was obtained from a man aged 35 to 55 in good health and CMV-seronegative. The CDR3 protein is CASKKPGQTNIQYF. CDR3 bases: TGTGCCAGCAAAAAACCGGGACAGACTAACATTCAGTACTTC.